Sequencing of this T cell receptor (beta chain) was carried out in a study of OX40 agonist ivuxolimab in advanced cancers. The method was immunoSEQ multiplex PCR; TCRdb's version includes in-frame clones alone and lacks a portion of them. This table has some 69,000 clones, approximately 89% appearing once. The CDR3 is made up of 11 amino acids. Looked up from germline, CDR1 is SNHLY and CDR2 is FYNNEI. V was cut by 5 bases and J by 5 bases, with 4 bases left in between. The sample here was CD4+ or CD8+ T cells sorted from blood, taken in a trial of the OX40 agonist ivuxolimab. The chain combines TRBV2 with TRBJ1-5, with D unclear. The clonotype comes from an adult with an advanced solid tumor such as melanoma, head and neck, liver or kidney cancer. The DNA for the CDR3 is TGTGCCAGCAGTTCCGATCAGCCCCAGCATTTT. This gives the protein CASSSDQPQHF.